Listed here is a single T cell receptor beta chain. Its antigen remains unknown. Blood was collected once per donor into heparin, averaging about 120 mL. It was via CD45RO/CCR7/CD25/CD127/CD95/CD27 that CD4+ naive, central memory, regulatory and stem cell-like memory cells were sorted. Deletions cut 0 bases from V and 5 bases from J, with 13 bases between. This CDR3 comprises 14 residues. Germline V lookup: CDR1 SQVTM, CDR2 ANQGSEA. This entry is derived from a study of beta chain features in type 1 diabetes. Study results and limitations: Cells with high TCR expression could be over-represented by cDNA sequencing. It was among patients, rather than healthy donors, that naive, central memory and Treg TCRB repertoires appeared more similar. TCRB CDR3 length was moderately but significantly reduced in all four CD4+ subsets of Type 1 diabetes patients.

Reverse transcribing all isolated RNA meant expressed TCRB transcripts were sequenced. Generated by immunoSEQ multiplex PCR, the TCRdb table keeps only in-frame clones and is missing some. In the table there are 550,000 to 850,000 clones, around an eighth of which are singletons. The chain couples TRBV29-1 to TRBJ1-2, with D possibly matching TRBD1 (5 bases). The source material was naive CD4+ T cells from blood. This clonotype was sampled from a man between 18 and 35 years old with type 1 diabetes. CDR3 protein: CSVEEVGGAYGYTF. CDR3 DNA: TGCAGCGTTGAAGAGGTGGGTGGGGCGTATGGCTACACCTTC.